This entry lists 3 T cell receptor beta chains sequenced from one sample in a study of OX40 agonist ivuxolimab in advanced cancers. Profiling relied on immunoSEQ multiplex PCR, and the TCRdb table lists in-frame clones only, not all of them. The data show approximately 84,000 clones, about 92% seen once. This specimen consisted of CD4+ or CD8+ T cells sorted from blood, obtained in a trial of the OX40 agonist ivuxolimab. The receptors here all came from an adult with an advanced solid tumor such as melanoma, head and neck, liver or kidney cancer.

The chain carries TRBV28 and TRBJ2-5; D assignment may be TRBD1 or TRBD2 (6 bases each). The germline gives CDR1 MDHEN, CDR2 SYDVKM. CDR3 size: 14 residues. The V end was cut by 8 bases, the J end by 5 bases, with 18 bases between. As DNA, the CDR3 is TGTGCCAGCTCCACGCTAGGGGGGTTTGAGACCCAGTACTTC. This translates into CASSTLGGFETQYF.

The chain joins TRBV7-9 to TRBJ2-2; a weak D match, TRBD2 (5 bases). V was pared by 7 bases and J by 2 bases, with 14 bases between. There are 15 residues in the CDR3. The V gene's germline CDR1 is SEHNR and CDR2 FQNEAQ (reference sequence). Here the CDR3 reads CASIKTEVNTGELFF. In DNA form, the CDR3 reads TGTGCCAGCATCAAGACGGAGGTTAACACCGGGGAGCTGTTTTTT.

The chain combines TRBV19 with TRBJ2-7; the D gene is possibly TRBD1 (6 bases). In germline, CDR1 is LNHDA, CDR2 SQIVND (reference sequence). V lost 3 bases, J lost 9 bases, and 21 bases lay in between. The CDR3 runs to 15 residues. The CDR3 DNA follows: TGTGCCAGTAGTATGACGACAGGTCAAGGTCGGGTGCAGTACTTC. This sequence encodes CASSMTTGQGRVQYF.